This TCR beta chain was identified in a study of PD-L1 blockade in urothelial cancer. Clones were read by immunoSEQ multiplex PCR, and TCRdb kept only the in-frame ones, dropping some. The repertoire includes some 100,000 clones, about nine tenths of them detected once, and about 0.91% sits in the top ten. The sequenced sample was PBMCs, obtained around atezolizumab (anti-PD-L1) treatment. The receptor was isolated from a woman aged 80 or over with urothelial cancer.

In DNA form, the CDR3 reads TGTGCCAGCAGCGCACTGCGGCTAGCGGGCACAGATACGCAGTATTTT. This codes for CASSALRLAGTDTQYF. This chain joins TRBV28 and TRBJ2-3; 7 bases align to TRBD2. Trimming removed 6 bases from V and 1 base from J; junction bases left unmatched: 10. The CDR3 has 16 residues. Germline assignment: CDR1 MDHEN and CDR2 SYDVKM.